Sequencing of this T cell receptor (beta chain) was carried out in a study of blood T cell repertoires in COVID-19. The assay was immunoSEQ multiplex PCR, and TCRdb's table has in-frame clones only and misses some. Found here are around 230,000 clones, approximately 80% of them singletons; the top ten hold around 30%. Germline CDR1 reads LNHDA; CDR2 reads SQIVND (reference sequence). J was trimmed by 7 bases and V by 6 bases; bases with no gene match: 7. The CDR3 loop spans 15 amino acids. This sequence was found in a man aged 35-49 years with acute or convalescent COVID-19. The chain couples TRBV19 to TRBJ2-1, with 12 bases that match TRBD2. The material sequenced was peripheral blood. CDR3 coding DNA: TGTGCCAGTAGCTCGACTAGCGGGAGTATAAATGAGCAGTTCTTC. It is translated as CASSSTSGSINEQFF. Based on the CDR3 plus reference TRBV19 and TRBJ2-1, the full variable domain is DGGITQSPKYLFRKEGQNVTLSCEQNLNHDAMYWYRQDPGQGLRLIYYSQIVNDFQKGDIAEGYSVSREKKESFPLTVTSAQKNPTAFYLCASSSTSGSINEQFFGPGTRLTVL.